The clone carrying this TCR beta chain was recorded at least ten times. Its antigen is not known. Breast cancer patients provided tissue from their axillary draining lymph nodes. The data originate from a study of breast tumors, draining lymph nodes, adjacent tissues. Study outcomes and limitations: Luminal-like breast cancer showed significantly higher tumor–nontumor repertoire similarity than basal-like. Tumor TCR diversity was below lymph nodes but above nontumor tissue.

TCRdb reprocessed the multiplex PCR reads via MiXCR and lists one record per CDR3 protein. This sample has approximately 230,000 distinct CDR3 sequences, with less than 40% found just once. CDR1 and CDR2 from the germline V gene are SGHTS and YDEGEE. The length of the CDR3 is 16 residues. Between the trimmed V and J ends, which lost 0 bases and 6 bases, there was a span of 17 bases. V and J are TRBV5-8 and TRBJ2-3; D not certain. This TCR was sampled from a female donor with breast cancer. Some clones in this sample may be carry-over from other donors' samples. Sequenced sample: axillary lymph node tissue. As DNA, the CDR3 is TGTGCCAGCAGCTTGGATACCGTGCTTCGAAGTGATACGCAGTATTTT. Translated: CASSLDTVLRSDTQYF.